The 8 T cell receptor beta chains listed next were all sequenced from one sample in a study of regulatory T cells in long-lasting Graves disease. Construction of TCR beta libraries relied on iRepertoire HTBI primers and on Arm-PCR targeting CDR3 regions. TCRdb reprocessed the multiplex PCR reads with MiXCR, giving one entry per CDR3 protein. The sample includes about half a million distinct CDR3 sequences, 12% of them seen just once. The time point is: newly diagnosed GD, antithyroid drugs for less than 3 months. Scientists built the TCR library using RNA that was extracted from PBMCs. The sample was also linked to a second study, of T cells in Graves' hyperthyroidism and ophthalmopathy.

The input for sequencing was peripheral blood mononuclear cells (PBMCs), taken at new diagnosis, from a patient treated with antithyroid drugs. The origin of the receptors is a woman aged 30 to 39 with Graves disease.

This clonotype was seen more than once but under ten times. The CDR3: CASRQDRASSYEQYF. Written as DNA, the CDR3 is TGTGCCAGCAGACAGGACAGGGCCAGCTCCTACGAGCAGTACTTC. This chain uses TRBV28 with TRBJ2-7, with 8 nucleotides matching TRBD1. The CDR3 is 15 residues long. CDR1 MDHEN and CDR2 SYDVKM come from the germline V gene. The ends lost 6 bases at V and 0 bases at J; junction bases unmatched: 7.

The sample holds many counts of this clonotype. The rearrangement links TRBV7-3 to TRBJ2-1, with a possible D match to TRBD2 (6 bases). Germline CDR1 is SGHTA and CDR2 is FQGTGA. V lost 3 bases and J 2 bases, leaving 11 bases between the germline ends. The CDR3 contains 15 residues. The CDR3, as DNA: TGTGCCAGCAGCTTGGGACTGCGGGCCTACAATGAGCAGTTCTTC. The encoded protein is CASSLGLRAYNEQFF. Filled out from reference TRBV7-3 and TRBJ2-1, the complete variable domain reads GAGVSQTPSNKVTEKGKYVELRCDPISGHTALYWYRQSLGQGPEFLIYFQGTGAADDSGLPNDRFFAVRPEGSVSTLKIQRTERGDSAVYLCASSLGLRAYNEQFFGPGTRLTVL.

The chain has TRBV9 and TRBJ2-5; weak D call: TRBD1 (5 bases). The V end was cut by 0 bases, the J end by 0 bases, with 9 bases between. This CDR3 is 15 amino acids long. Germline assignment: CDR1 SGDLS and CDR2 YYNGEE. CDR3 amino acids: CASSVGGSYQETQYF. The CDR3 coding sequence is TGTGCCAGCAGCGTAGGGGGCAGCTACCAAGAGACCCAGTACTTC.

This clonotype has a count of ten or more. CDR3 region: CASSPKPGLAGRSYNEQFF. Written as DNA, the CDR3 is TGTGCCAGCAGTCCCAAGCCGGGACTAGCGGGCCGCTCCTACAATGAGCAGTTCTTC. The chain links TRBV27 to TRBJ2-1; 12 nucleotides align to TRBD2. Germline assignment: CDR1 MNHEY and CDR2 SMNVEV (reference sequence). The CDR3 is 19 residues long. V gave up 5 bases and J gave up 0 bases; unmatched junction bases: 11.

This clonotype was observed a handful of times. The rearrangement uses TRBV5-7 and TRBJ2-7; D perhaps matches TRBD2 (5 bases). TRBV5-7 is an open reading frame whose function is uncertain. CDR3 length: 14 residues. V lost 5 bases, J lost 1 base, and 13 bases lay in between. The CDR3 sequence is CASRFPRRSYEQYF. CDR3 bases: TGTGCCAGCAGGTTCCCTCGGAGGTCCTACGAGCAGTACTTC.

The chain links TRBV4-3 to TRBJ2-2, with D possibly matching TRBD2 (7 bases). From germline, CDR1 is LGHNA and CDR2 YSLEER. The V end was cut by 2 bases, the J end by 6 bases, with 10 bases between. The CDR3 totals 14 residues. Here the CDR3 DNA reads TGCGCCAGCAGCCAAAGGGGGGGGTCCGGGGAGCTGTTTTTT. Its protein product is CASSQRGGSGELFF.

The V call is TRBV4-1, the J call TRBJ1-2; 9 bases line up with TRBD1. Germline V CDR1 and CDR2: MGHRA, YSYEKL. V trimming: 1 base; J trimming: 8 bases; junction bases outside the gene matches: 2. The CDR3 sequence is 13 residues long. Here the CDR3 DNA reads TGCGCCAGCAGCCAAGTGGACAGGGGCGGCTACACCTTC. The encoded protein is CASSQVDRGGYTF.

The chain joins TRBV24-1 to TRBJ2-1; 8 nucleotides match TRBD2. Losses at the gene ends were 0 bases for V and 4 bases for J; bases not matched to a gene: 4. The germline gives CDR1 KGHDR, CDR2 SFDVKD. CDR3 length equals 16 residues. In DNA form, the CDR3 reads TGTGCCACCAGTGATTTGGCCAGCGGGAGATACAATGAGCAGTTCTTC. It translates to CATSDLASGRYNEQFF.